The 14 T cell receptor beta chains reported below all come from one sample, sequenced in a study of blood T cell repertoires in COVID-19. Produced via immunoSEQ multiplex PCR; TCRdb's table is partial and in-frame only. This table has 95,000 to 120,000 clones, 85% appearing once. Sequencing input: peripheral blood. The receptors derive from a human donor in a cohort sampled during active COVID-19.

This chain connects TRBV7-7 to TRBJ2-1; D is uncertain. This CDR3 is 13 amino acids long. V shed 1 base and J shed 7 bases, with 8 bases lying between them. Germline V gene sequence: CDR1 SSHAT, CDR2 FNYEAQ (reference sequence). As DNA, the CDR3 is TGTGCCAGCAGCTTAGGAGAGATGAATGAGCAGTTCTTC. This translates into CASSLGEMNEQFF.

The V call is TRBV7-8, the J call TRBJ1-1; no clear D gene. Trimming shortened V by 5 bases and J by 8 bases, and 18 bases separated the two germline ends. The CDR3 has 14 residues. Germline lookup yields CDR1 SGHVS and CDR2 FQNEAQ. CDR3 region: CASSPLMTGLEAFF. The CDR3 bases are TGTGCCAGCAGCCCCCTCATGACGGGGTTGGAAGCTTTCTTT.

The rearrangement links TRBV7-9 to TRBJ1-1, with D tentatively TRBD1 (6 bases). CDR3 length: 12 amino acids. Germline values: CDR1 SEHNR, CDR2 FQNEAQ (reference sequence). V gave up 4 bases and J gave up 9 bases, with 12 bases separating them. The CDR3: CASSSSDRKAFF. Written as DNA, the CDR3 is TGTGCCAGCAGCTCCTCGGACAGAAAAGCTTTCTTT.

The rearrangement links TRBV6-5 to TRBJ2-7; TRBD1 agrees at 8 bases. Unmatched junction bases numbered 3, after V lost 8 bases and J lost 0 bases. The CDR3 consists of 13 residues. Germline CDR1 MNHEY, CDR2 SVGAGI. DNA of the CDR3: TGTGCCAGCCAACAGGGGGGCTCCTACGAGCAGTACTTC. This codes for CASQQGGSYEQYF.

This clone was found once. The chain carries TRBV6-2 or TRBV6-3 and TRBJ2-3; 9 bases map to TRBD2. J gave up 4 bases and V 6 bases, and 8 bases lay outside the gene matches. The CDR3 extends over 15 amino acids. CDR1 and CDR2 from the germline V gene are MNHEY and SVGEGT. The CDR3 spells CASSRAGGQSDTQYF. CDR3 DNA: TGTGCCAGCAGCCGTGCGGGGGGGCAATCAGATACGCAGTATTTT.

This chain uses TRBV15 with TRBJ2-1, with 7 bases aligning to TRBD1. The V gene end was trimmed by 4 bases and the J gene end by 4 bases; junction bases not matched to a gene: 7. Germline assignment: CDR1 LNHNV and CDR2 YYDKDF (reference sequence). The CDR3 has 15 residues. The CDR3 is CATSNTGQPYNEQFF. CDR3 nucleotides: TGTGCCACCAGCAACACGGGACAGCCTTACAATGAGCAGTTCTTC.

The CDR3 sequence: CAWSPFQGAQPQHF. CDR3 nucleotide sequence: TGTGCCTGGAGTCCCTTTCAGGGGGCTCAGCCCCAGCATTTT. This chain joins TRBV30 and TRBJ1-5, with 8 bases fitting TRBD1. Germline CDR1 and CDR2: GTSNPN and SVGIG (reference sequence). The CDR3 loop spans 14 amino acids. V shed 2 bases, J shed 6 bases, and the junction held 6 bases outside the gene matches.

The chain employs TRBV19 and TRBJ1-2; TRBD1 might be the D (6 bases). The CDR3 has 14 amino acids. Looked up from germline, CDR1 is LNHDA and CDR2 is SQIVND (reference sequence). The V end lost 0 bases, the J end lost 5 bases, and 10 bases lay between the germline ends. CDR3 in amino acids: CASSIDAGVYGYTF. The DNA for the CDR3 is TGTGCCAGTAGTATAGATGCAGGGGTATATGGCTACACCTTC.

The chain joins TRBV28 to TRBJ2-1, with D uncertain. The CDR3 is 14 amino acids. V lost 3 bases and J lost 6, with 12 bases in between. In germline, CDR1 is MDHEN, CDR2 SYDVKM. The CDR3 region has the DNA TGTGCCAGCAGTTTCCCTAACCTAGGCAATGAGCAGTTCTTC. Its protein is CASSFPNLGNEQFF. The complete variable domain, with remaining parts taken from reference TRBV28 and TRBJ2-1, reads DVKVTQSSRYLVKRTGEKVFLECVQDMDHENMFWYRQDPGLGLRLIYFSYDVKMKEKGDIPEGYSVSREKKERFSLILESASTNQTSMYLCASSFPNLGNEQFFGPGTRLTVL.

This clone has more than one count but fewer than ten. The gene calls are TRBV5-1 and TRBJ2-7; D perhaps matches TRBD1 (5 bases). Between the trimmed V and J ends, which lost 4 bases and 5 bases, there was a span of 10 bases. There are 12 residues in the CDR3. In germline, CDR1 is SGHRS, CDR2 YFSETQ. CDR3 amino acids: CASSRARDEQYF. The CDR3 coding sequence is TGCGCCAGCAGCCGGGCCAGGGACGAGCAGTACTTC. Full variable domain (missing parts from reference TRBV5-1 and TRBJ2-7): KAGVTQTPRYLIKTRGQQVTLSCSPISGHRSVSWYQQTPGQGLQFLFEYFSETQRNKGNFPGRFSGRQFSNSRSEMNVSTLELGDSALYLCASSRARDEQYFGPGTRLTVT.

This chain connects TRBV6-5 to TRBJ2-3, with a possible D match to TRBD2 (7 bases). Germline values: CDR1 MNHEY, CDR2 SVGAGI. This CDR3 region has 15 residues. V was trimmed by 6 bases and J by 2 bases, leaving 15 bases between them. The CDR3 sequence is CASSSWGGVTDTQYF. DNA of the CDR3: TGTGCCAGCAGCTCCTGGGGGGGCGTCACAGATACGCAGTATTTT.

On this clone: Other DNA sequences in the same sample also yield this CDR3. The gene calls are TRBV30 and TRBJ1-2; a possible D gene is TRBD1 (5 bases). V was trimmed by 0 bases and J by 7 bases, leaving 9 bases between them. The CDR3 length is 12 residues. Germline V gene lookup returns CDR1 GTSNPN and CDR2 SVGIG (reference sequence). This chain's CDR3 is CAWSVGVGGYTF. The CDR3 coding sequence is TGTGCCTGGAGTGTAGGGGTAGGTGGCTACACCTTC.

This chain connects TRBV6-5 to TRBJ1-1; D not resolved. The V end was cut by 6 bases, the J end by 0 bases, with 8 bases between. The CDR3 is 13 residues long. CDR1 is MNHEY and CDR2 is SVGAGI in the germline V gene. CDR3: CASRAVVNTEAFF. The CDR3 nucleotides are TGTGCCAGCAGAGCTGTGGTGAACACTGAAGCTTTCTTT.

The chain employs TRBV29-1 and TRBJ1-2; possible D gene TRBD1, 5 bases. The V gene lost 1 base and the J gene lost 6 bases, with 9 bases spanning the gap. CDR1 and CDR2 from the germline V gene are SQVTM and ANQGSEA. The CDR3 consists of 12 residues. The DNA of the CDR3 is TGCAGCGTTGAAGTGGGGGGGAATGGCTACACCTTC. This gives the protein CSVEVGGNGYTF.